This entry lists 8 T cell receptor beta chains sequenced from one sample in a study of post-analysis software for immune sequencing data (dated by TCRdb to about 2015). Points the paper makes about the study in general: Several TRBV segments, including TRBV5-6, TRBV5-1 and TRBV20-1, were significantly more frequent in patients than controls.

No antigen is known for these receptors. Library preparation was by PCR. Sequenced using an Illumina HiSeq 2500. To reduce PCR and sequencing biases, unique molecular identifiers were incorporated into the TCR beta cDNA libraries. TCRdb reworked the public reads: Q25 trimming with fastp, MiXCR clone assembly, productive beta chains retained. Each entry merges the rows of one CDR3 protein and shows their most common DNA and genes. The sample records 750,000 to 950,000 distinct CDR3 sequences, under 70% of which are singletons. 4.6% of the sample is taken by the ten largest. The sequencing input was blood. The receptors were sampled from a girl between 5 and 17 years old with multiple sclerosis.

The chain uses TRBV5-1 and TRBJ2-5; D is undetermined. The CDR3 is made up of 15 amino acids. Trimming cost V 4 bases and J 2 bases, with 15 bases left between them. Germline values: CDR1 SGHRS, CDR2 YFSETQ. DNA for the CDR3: TGCGCCAGCAGCCGTTTGCACACAGAGCAAGAGACCCAGTACTTC. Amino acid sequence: CASSRLHTEQETQYF.

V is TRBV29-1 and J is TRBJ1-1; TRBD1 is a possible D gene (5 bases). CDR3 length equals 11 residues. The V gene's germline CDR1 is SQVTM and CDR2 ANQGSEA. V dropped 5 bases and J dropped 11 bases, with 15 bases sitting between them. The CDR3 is CSVRSGLGAFF. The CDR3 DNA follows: TGCAGCGTTAGGTCGGGACTGGGGGCTTTCTTT.

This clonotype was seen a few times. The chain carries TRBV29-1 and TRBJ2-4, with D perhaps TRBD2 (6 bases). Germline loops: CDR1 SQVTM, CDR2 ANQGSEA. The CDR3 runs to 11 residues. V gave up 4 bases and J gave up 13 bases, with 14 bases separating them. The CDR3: CSVGGVQEQYF. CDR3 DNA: TGCAGCGTTGGGGGGGTACAAGAGCAGTACTTC. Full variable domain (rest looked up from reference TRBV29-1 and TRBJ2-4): SAVISQKPSRDICQRGTSLTIQCQVDSQVTMMFWYRQQPGQSLTLIATANQGSEATYESGFVIDKFPISRPNLTFSTLTVSNMSPEDSSIYLCSVGGVQEQYFGAGTRLSVL.

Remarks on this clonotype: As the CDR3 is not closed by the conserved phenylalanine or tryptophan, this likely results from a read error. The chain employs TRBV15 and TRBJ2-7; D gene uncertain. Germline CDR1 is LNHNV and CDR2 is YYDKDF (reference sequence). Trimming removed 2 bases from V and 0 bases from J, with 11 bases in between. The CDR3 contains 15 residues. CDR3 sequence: CATSRSQPSSYEQYL. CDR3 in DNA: TGTGCCACCAGCAGATCACAGCCGAGCTCCTACGAGCAGTACCTC.

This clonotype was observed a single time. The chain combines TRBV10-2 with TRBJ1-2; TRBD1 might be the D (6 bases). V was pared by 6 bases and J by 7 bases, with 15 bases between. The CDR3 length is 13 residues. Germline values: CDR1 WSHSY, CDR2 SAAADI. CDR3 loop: CASSWDTRGGYTF. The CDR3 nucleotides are TGCGCCAGCAGCTGGGACACCCGGGGTGGCTACACCTTC.

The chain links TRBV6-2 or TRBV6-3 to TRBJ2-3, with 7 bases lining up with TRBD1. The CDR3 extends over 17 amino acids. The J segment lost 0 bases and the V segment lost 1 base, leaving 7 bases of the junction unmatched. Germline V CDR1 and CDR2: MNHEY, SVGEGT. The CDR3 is CASSYLRAGGSTDTQYF. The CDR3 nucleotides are TGTGCCAGCAGTTACTTGAGGGCAGGGGGTAGCACAGATACGCAGTATTTT.

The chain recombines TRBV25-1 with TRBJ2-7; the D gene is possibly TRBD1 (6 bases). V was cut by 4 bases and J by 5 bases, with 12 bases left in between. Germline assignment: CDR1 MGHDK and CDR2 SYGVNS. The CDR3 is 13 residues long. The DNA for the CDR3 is TGTGCCAGCAGTGCCAGGGGAGTCAACGAGCAGTACTTC. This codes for CASSARGVNEQYF.

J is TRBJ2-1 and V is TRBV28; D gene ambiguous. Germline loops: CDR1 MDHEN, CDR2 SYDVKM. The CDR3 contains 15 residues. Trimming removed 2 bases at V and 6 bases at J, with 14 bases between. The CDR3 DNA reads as TGTGCCAGCAGTTTACCGACTCTCATGATCAATGAGCAGTTCTTC. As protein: CASSLPTLMINEQFF.